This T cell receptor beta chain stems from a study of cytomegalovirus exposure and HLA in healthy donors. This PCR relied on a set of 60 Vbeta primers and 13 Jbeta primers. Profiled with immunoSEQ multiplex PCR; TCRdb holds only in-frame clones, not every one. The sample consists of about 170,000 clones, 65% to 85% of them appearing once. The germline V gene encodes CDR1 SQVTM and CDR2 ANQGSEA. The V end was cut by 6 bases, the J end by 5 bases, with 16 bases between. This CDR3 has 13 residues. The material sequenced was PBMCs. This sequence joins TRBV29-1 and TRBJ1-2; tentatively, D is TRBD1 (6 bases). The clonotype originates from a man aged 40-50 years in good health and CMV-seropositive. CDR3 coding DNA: TGCAGCGTGACGGGGGAGGGGGGTTATGGCTACACCTTC. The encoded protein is CSVTGEGGYGYTF.